The 19 T cell receptor beta chains given below trace back to one sample, sequenced in a study of technical replicates of blood from several donors. TCRdb's copy holds only in-frame clones and misses some; the assay was immunoSEQ multiplex PCR. The sample gives tens of thousands of clones, 85% to 95% of which show up once; 0.2% to 0.3% is in the top ten. Sequencing was performed on T cells isolated from PBMCs. The receptor set was obtained from a human donor in good health.

This rearrangement joins TRBV19 to TRBJ1-1; D gene ambiguous. This CDR3 contains 19 residues. Trimming shortened V by 7 bases and J by 6 bases, and 33 bases separated the two germline ends. Germline-derived CDR1 and CDR2 are LNHDA and SQIVND (reference sequence). The CDR3 region is CASKRFGVKKDATLSEAFF. DNA of the CDR3: TGTGCCAGTAAGCGGTTCGGAGTTAAAAAGGACGCGACCCTCTCTGAAGCTTTCTTT.

The chain carries TRBV5-1 and TRBJ2-5; 9 nucleotides align to TRBD2. This CDR3 is 15 amino acids long. CDR1 and CDR2 (germline): SGHRS, YFSETQ. V gave up 1 base and J gave up 1 base; unmatched junction bases: 2. The CDR3 DNA reads TGCGCCAGCAGCTTGACTAGCGGGCCCCAAGAGACCCAGTACTTC. This gives the protein CASSLTSGPQETQYF.

A few counts support this clone. The J gene is TRBJ2-5, the V gene TRBV29-1; tentatively, D is TRBD1 (6 bases). Trimming removed 8 bases at V and 5 bases at J, with 18 bases between. This CDR3 is built from 13 residues. CDR1 is SQVTM, CDR2 ANQGSEA, per germline. Written as DNA, the CDR3 is TGCAGCCAGTATACAGGGACAAGTGAGACCCAGTACTTC. It specifies CSQYTGTSETQYF.

V usage is TRBV7-9 and J usage is TRBJ1-1; 8 nucleotides match TRBD1. In germline, CDR1 is SEHNR, CDR2 FQNEAQ (reference sequence). The CDR3 is 15 residues long. The ends lost 2 bases at V and 0 bases at J; junction bases unmatched: 2. This chain's CDR3 is CASSLLTGVNTEAFF. The CDR3 region has the DNA TGTGCCAGCAGCTTACTGACAGGGGTGAACACTGAAGCTTTCTTT. The full variable domain, completed using reference TRBV7-9 and TRBJ1-1, is DTGVSQNPRHKITKRGQNVTFRCDPISEHNRLYWYRQTLGQGPEFLTYFQNEAQLEKSRLLSDRFSAERPKGSFSTLEIQRTEQGDSAMYLCASSLLTGVNTEAFFGQGTRLTVV.

The CDR3 coding sequence is TGTGCCGGAAAGACAGGTCAAGGCTACGAGCAGTACTTC. It is translated as CAGKTGQGYEQYF. The chain links TRBV6-1 to TRBJ2-7; D possibly corresponds to TRBD1 (6 bases). The length of the CDR3 is 13 residues. Per germline, CDR1 MNHNS and CDR2 SASEGT. The germline V and J ends were trimmed by 11 bases and 3 bases, with 17 bases remaining between them.

The chain recombines TRBV18 with TRBJ1-2, with 7 bases fitting TRBD1. The CDR3 has 13 residues. CDR1 is KGHSH and CDR2 is LQKENI in the germline V gene. With 3 bases clipped from V and 8 bases from J, the junction kept 6 bases outside the gene matches. The CDR3 DNA is TGTGCCAGCTCACCGTGGACAGGCTGGGGCTACACCTTC. Translating it yields CASSPWTGWGYTF.

The sample holds one count of this clone. The rearrangement links TRBV29-1 to TRBJ1-1; unclear D gene. Germline assignment: CDR1 SQVTM and CDR2 ANQGSEA. The CDR3 loop spans 12 amino acids. V was shortened by 4 bases and J by 7 bases, with 13 bases between the two germline ends. The DNA of the CDR3 is TGCAGCGTTGTCCTTCAGAGGGTTGAAGCTTTCTTT. Amino acids: CSVVLQRVEAFF.

The chain links TRBV9 to TRBJ2-3, with 12 nucleotides matching TRBD2. V shed 0 bases, J shed 1 base, and the junction held 9 bases outside the gene matches. CDR3 length: 19 amino acids. CDR1 and CDR2 (germline): SGDLS, YYNGEE. CDR3 region: CASSVATTSGSGGTDTQYF. In DNA, the CDR3 is TGTGCCAGCAGCGTAGCTACGACTAGCGGGAGTGGGGGCACAGATACGCAGTATTTT.

The chain joins TRBV5-1 to TRBJ2-1, with TRBD2 matching over 16 bases. Germline-derived CDR1 and CDR2 are SGHRS and YFSETQ. There are 19 residues in the CDR3. V dropped 0 bases and J dropped 4; count of bases not matched to a gene: 7. CDR3 amino acids: CASSLEGTSGGAGYNEQFF. The CDR3 nucleotides read TGCGCCAGCAGCTTGGAGGGGACTAGCGGGGGGGCAGGTTACAATGAGCAGTTCTTC.

The V call is TRBV7-9, the J call TRBJ1-5; D unresolved. V gave up 1 base and J gave up 7 bases, with 17 bases separating them. CDR1 and CDR2 from the germline V gene are SEHNR and FQNEAQ (reference sequence). The CDR3 runs to 16 residues. The CDR3 nucleotides read TGTGCCAGCAGCTTAGACTACGGACTGGAATGGCAGCCCCAGCATTTT. The encoded protein is CASSLDYGLEWQPQHF.

The gene calls are TRBV4-2 and TRBJ1-1, with TRBD1 as a possible D gene (6 bases). The germline V gene has CDR1 LGHNA and CDR2 YNFKEQ. Trimming took off 0 bases at V and 11 bases at J, with 19 bases between the two ends. This CDR3 contains 15 residues. In nucleotides, the CDR3 is TGTGCCAGCAGCCAAGAGCAGGGGACCGGATGGGGGGCTTTCTTT. Translation gives CASSQEQGTGWGAFF.

CDR3 DNA: TGCGCCAGCAGCTTTGGACAGGGCTGGGAGACCCAGTACTTC. It is translated as CASSFGQGWETQYF. This rearrangement joins TRBV5-1 to TRBJ2-5, with 8 bases lining up with TRBD1. Trimming removed 2 bases from V and 5 bases from J; junction bases left unmatched: 5. The germline V gene encodes CDR1 SGHRS and CDR2 YFSETQ. The CDR3 length is 14 residues. The variable domain in full, completed from reference TRBV5-1 and TRBJ2-5, reads KAGVTQTPRYLIKTRGQQVTLSCSPISGHRSVSWYQQTPGQGLQFLFEYFSETQRNKGNFPGRFSGRQFSNSRSEMNVSTLELGDSALYLCASSFGQGWETQYFGPGTRLLVL.

The chain carries TRBV5-1 and TRBJ1-5; TRBD1 might be the D (5 bases). There are 13 residues in the CDR3. The V and J ends lost 2 bases and 4 bases respectively, with 7 bases between them. Germline CDR1 is SGHRS and CDR2 is YFSETQ. CDR3 residues: CASSFGGNQPQHF. As DNA, the CDR3 is TGCGCCAGCAGCTTTGGGGGGAATCAGCCCCAGCATTTT. The whole variable domain, remainder taken from reference TRBV5-1 and TRBJ1-5, is KAGVTQTPRYLIKTRGQQVTLSCSPISGHRSVSWYQQTPGQGLQFLFEYFSETQRNKGNFPGRFSGRQFSNSRSEMNVSTLELGDSALYLCASSFGGNQPQHFGDGTRLSIL.

The chain links TRBV5-1 to TRBJ1-3; no reliable D call. Trimming left V 0 bases short and J 0 bases short, with 4 bases between. The CDR3 has 14 amino acids. From germline, CDR1 is SGHRS and CDR2 YFSETQ. The CDR3 spells CASSLDYSGNTIYF. The DNA for the CDR3 is TGCGCCAGCAGCTTGGACTACTCTGGAAACACCATATATTTT.

The V call is TRBV4-1, the J call TRBJ2-3; perhaps TRBD2 as D (7 bases). There are 19 residues in the CDR3. V was trimmed by 3 bases and J by 0 bases, leaving 22 bases between them. The germline CDR1 and CDR2 sequences are MGHRA and YSYEKL. CDR3 protein: CASSHPGGGATFSTDTQYF. The CDR3 bases are TGCGCCAGCAGCCACCCGGGTGGGGGGGCCACTTTTAGCACAGATACGCAGTATTTT.

The chain is built from TRBV5-1 and TRBJ2-3; 9 bases map to TRBD2. This CDR3 contains 20 residues. Germline-derived CDR1 and CDR2 are SGHRS and YFSETQ. The V and J ends lost 0 bases and 4 bases, in that order; junction bases with no gene match: 18. The CDR3, as DNA: TGCGCCAGCAGCTTGGATTCGGCGGGGGGGTTTCCACTGTCCCCAGATACGCAGTATTTT. The encoded protein is CASSLDSAGGFPLSPDTQYF. Full variable domain (outside the CDR3, taken from reference TRBV5-1 and TRBJ2-3): KAGVTQTPRYLIKTRGQQVTLSCSPISGHRSVSWYQQTPGQGLQFLFEYFSETQRNKGNFPGRFSGRQFSNSRSEMNVSTLELGDSALYLCASSLDSAGGFPLSPDTQYFGPGTRLTVL.

The V gene is TRBV5-4, the J gene TRBJ2-7, with D hard to call. Germline CDR1 SGHNT, CDR2 YYREEE (reference sequence). CDR3 size: 11 residues. V was clipped by 5 bases and J by 6 bases, with 9 bases between them. The CDR3 here is CASRSPFEQYF. The CDR3, as DNA: TGTGCCAGCAGGTCCCCCTTCGAGCAGTACTTC. The whole variable domain, remainder taken from reference TRBV5-4 and TRBJ2-7, is ETGVTQSPTHLIKTRGQQVTLRCSSQSGHNTVSWYQQALGQGPQFIFQYYREEENGRGNFPPRFSGLQFPNYSSELNVNALELDDSALYLCASRSPFEQYFGPGTRLTVT.

The gene calls are TRBV5-6 and TRBJ2-1; 7 bases line up with TRBD1. The ends lost 1 base at V and 7 bases at J; junction bases unmatched: 8. There are 15 residues in the CDR3. From germline, CDR1 is SGHDT and CDR2 YYEEEE. The CDR3 DNA follows: TGTGCCAGCAGCTTGTGGGCCAGGGGGACGAATGAGCAGTTCTTC. Encoded protein: CASSLWARGTNEQFF. The variable domain in full, with the rest retrieved from reference TRBV5-6 and TRBJ2-1, is DAGVTQSPTHLIKTRGQQVTLRCSPKSGHDTVSWYQQALGQGPQFIFQYYEEEERQRGNFPDRFSGHQFPNYSSELNVNALLLGDSALYLCASSLWARGTNEQFFGPGTRLTVL.

J is TRBJ1-2 and V is TRBV9, with D maybe TRBD1 (5 bases). Germline CDR1 is SGDLS and CDR2 is YYNGEE. The length of the CDR3 is 15 residues. V was shortened by 0 bases and J by 8 bases, with 17 bases between the two germline ends. CDR3 region: CASSVESGRARGYTF. CDR3 nucleotides: TGTGCCAGCAGCGTAGAGTCTGGCAGGGCGAGAGGCTACACCTTC.